The rows below give T cell receptor beta chains drawn from one sample of a study of human T cells and chemical hapten exposure. TCRdb redid the calling of the RACE reads with MiXCR, one entry per CDR3 protein. The profile shows around 380,000 distinct CDR3 sequences, 5% to 6.5% of them singletons. Sequenced here: whole blood, sampled in connection with sensitization to the hapten diphenylcyclopropenone (DPC). The receptors come from a young woman with alopecia areata. Some clones in this sample may be carry-over from other donors' samples. The CDR3 runs from the conserved cysteine through the conserved F or W. The order of the fields is D gene, clone size, J gene, V gene, CDR3 DNA, CDR3 protein. The D gene is left open where the match is weak. Some rows have no size entry. The others give once, few or many, or a class for an expanded clone.

TRBD1 | NA | TRBJ1-1 | TRBV20-1 | TGCAGTGCTAGAGGGGGGACAGGCACTGAAGCTTTCTTT | CSARGGTGTEAFF
NA | few | TRBJ2-3 | TRBV25-1 | TGTGCCAGCAGTGATCTAAGGGGTGTAGATACGCAGTATTTT | CASSDLRGVDTQYF
NA | many | TRBJ1-1 | TRBV2 | TGTGCCAGCAAAGAACGCTCTGGGAACACTGAAGCTTTCTTT | CASKERSGNTEAFF
TRBD1 | NA | TRBJ1-5 | TRBV4-3 | TGCGCCAGCAGCCAAGATGCCGGGACAGGGGGCCTTCAGCCCCAGCATTTT | CASSQDAGTGGLQPQHF
NA | many | TRBJ1-1 | TRBV27 | TGTGCCAGCAGTTTATCGCAGGGGATCACTGAAGCTTTCTTT | CASSLSQGITEAFF
NA | few | TRBJ1-1 | TRBV4-2 | TGTGCCAGCAGCCAAGAGCAGGGAGCGGCCAGAACTGAAGCTTTCTTT | CASSQEQGAARTEAFF
TRBD2 | many | TRBJ2-3 | TRBV6-5 | TGTGTTAGTGCGGGGGGGACTCTCCGCACAGATACGCAGTATTTT | CVSAGGTLRTDTQYF
TRBD1 | few | TRBJ1-4 | TRBV7-2 | TGTGCCAGCAGCCCAGGGGGCGCGTCTGAAAAACTGTTTTTT | CASSPGGASEKLFF
NA | few | TRBJ1-1 | TRBV6-2/TRBV6-3 | TGTGCCAGCAGTTACTCGCTTTCTTGGGGCAGGATGAACACTGAAGCTTTCTTT | CASSYSLSWGRMNTEAFF
TRBD2 | many | TRBJ2-3 | TRBV20-1 | TGCAGTGTGGAGTCGGGGGGGCCTGCAGATACGCAGTATTTT | CSVESGGPADTQYF
TRBD1 | NA | TRBJ2-4 | TRBV3-1 | TGTGCCAGCAGCCTTGACAGGGGGCGAATCCCCATTCAGTACTTC | CASSLDRGRIPIQYF
NA | many | TRBJ2-7 | TRBV7-6 | TGTGCCAGCAGCTCGACAGGTGGGGAGCAGTACTTC | CASSSTGGEQYF
NA | NA | TRBJ2-3 | TRBV5-1 | TGCGCCAGCAGCTTGGCGCAGGGGGGGGCAGATACGCAGTATTTT | CASSLAQGGADTQYF
NA | NA | TRBJ2-3 | TRBV7-2 | TGTGCCAGCAGCTTAGTTCCTCCCGGTGATACGCAGTATTTT | CASSLVPPGDTQYF
TRBD1 | many | TRBJ2-7 | TRBV10-3 | TGTGCCACAAACGAGGGACAGCTGGGGTACGAGCAGTACTTC | CATNEGQLGYEQYF
TRBD2 | few | TRBJ2-3 | TRBV6-2/TRBV6-3 | TGTGCCAGCCAACCTCTTGCGACTAGCAGAGGCACAGATACGCAGTATTTT | CASQPLATSRGTDTQYF
NA | NA | TRBJ1-1 | TRBV6-2/TRBV6-3 | TGTGCCAGCAGTTCACGGTCGTCTCTAGCTTTCTTT | CASSSRSSLAFF
NA | few | TRBJ2-1 | TRBV28 | TGTGCCAGCAGGGGGGGACGGATACGCTCCTACAATGAGCAGTTCTTC | CASRGGRIRSYNEQFF
NA | NA | TRBJ2-6 | TRBV4-3 | TGCGCCAGCAGCCAAATTCGGGGACCTGGGGCCAACGTCCTGACTTTC | CASSQIRGPGANVLTF
NA | few | TRBJ1-5 | TRBV3-1 | TGTGCCAGCAGCCGACAAGATCAGCCCCAGCATTTT | CASSRQDQPQHF
TRBD1 | few | TRBJ1-1 | TRBV5-1 | TGCGCCAGCAGGCTGACAGGGGATAATGCTGAAGCTTTCTTT | CASRLTGDNAEAFF
NA | NA | TRBJ2-4 | TRBV6-5 | TGTGCCAGCAGTTTTGGGGGGCCCAAAAACATTCAGTACTTC | CASSFGGPKNIQYF
NA | NA | TRBJ1-5 | TRBV12-3/TRBV12-4 | TGTGCCAGCAGTTTTCAGGTGGGGCTTCAGCCCCAGCATTTT | CASSFQVGLQPQHF
NA | NA | TRBJ1-1 | TRBV20-1 | TGCCGTGCTCCCTCCCAGGGAAAGAACACTGAAGCTTTCTTT | CRAPSQGKNTEAFF
NA | many | TRBJ2-5 | TRBV5-1 | TGCGCCAGCAGCTTGTCGGGGGGCGAAGAAGAGACCCAGTACTTC | CASSLSGGEEETQYF
TRBD1 | many | TRBJ2-2 | TRBV6-2/TRBV6-3 | TGTGCCAGCAGTTCGACAGGGATGGCCGGGGAGCTGTTTTTT | CASSSTGMAGELFF
TRBD1 | many | TRBJ2-6 | TRBV28 | TGTGCCAGCAGTCAAATGACAGGGGCGGGCGGTGGGGCCAACGTCCTGACTTTC | CASSQMTGAGGGANVLTF
TRBD1 | NA | TRBJ1-1 | TRBV14 | TGTGCCAGCAGACCAGGGACAGGGCTCACTGAAGCTTTCTTT | CASRPGTGLTEAFF
NA | NA | TRBJ1-1 | TRBV18 | TGTGCCAGCTCACCTGTGGCGAACACTGAAGCTTTCTTT | CASSPVANTEAFF
NA | many | TRBJ2-7 | TRBV27 | TGTGCCAGCAGTCCCCAGGGGAGGGAGCAGTACTTC | CASSPQGREQYF
NA | few | TRBJ1-5 | TRBV20-1 | TGCAGTGCAACAAATAGCAATCAGCCCCAGCATTTT | CSATNSNQPQHF
TRBD2 | many | TRBJ2-3 | TRBV5-1 | TGCGCCAGCAGCTTGGCCTCTGCTAGCGGGGCGCCGAATACGCAGTATTTT | CASSLASASGAPNTQYF
TRBD1 | NA | TRBJ1-1 | TRBV6-6 | TGTGCCAGCAGTTACTCCCCGGGACAGGGGGGCGAAGCTTTCTTT | CASSYSPGQGGEAFF
NA | few | TRBJ1-1 | TRBV9 | TGTGCCAGCAGCCCCTATTTCACTGAAGCTTTCTTT | CASSPYFTEAFF
NA | few | TRBJ2-3 | TRBV5-1 | TGCGCCAGCTTTAAGGGGGAAAGCACAGATACGCAGTATTTT | CASFKGESTDTQYF
NA | few | TRBJ1-1 | TRBV20-1 | TGCAGTGCTAGAGACGGGAGAGTGGGGAGCACTGAAGCTTTCTTT | CSARDGRVGSTEAFF
NA | many | TRBJ1-1 | TRBV12-3/TRBV12-4 | TGTGCCAGCAGACAACCTCGGGGCAGCCATGAAGCTTTCTTT | CASRQPRGSHEAFF
NA | many | TRBJ2-2 | TRBV4-2 | TGTGCCAGCAGCCAAGCTGACGGCGAAACCGGGGAGCTGTTTTTT | CASSQADGETGELFF
NA | NA | TRBJ2-1 | TRBV20-1 | TGCAGTGCCAAGGGGGGGTCGAGCTCCTACAATGAGCAGTTCTTC | CSAKGGSSSYNEQFF
TRBD2 | many | TRBJ2-1 | TRBV11-1 | TGTGCCAGCACGGCGGGGGGGCAGAAGAGTGAGCAGTTCTTC | CASTAGGQKSEQFF
NA | few | TRBJ1-1 | TRBV29-1 | TGCAGCGTTGAGGGGCATGGGCTCACTGAAGCTTTCTTT | CSVEGHGLTEAFF
TRBD1 | NA | TRBJ2-7 | TRBV27 | TGTGCCAGCCGGATAACACCGGGACAGACCTACGAGCAGTACTTC | CASRITPGQTYEQYF
TRBD1 | NA | TRBJ2-1 | TRBV5-1 | TGCGCCAGCAGCTTCGGGGACAGTCACAATGAGCAGTTCTTC | CASSFGDSHNEQFF
NA | many | TRBJ1-1 | TRBV2 | TGTGCCATGAAGGGAGTGGTGAACACTGAAGCTTTCTTT | CAMKGVVNTEAFF